The rows below give T cell receptor beta chains drawn from one sample of a study of cytomegalovirus exposure and HLA in healthy donors. The assay was immunoSEQ multiplex PCR, and TCRdb's table has in-frame clones only and misses some. The sample's table shows tens of thousands of clones. Sequenced input: PBMCs. The receptor set was obtained from a female donor in good health and CMV-seropositive. Both conserved end residues are part of each CDR3. The order of the fields is J gene, V gene, clone size, D gene, CDR3 DNA, CDR3 protein. A D gene is named only where the DNA matches it firmly. Where a row states a size, it is once, few, many or the class of an expanded clone; other rows omit it.

>TRBJ2-5|TRBV5-1|-|TRBD1
TGCGCCAGCAGCTTGGGGGACAGGGATTCGGAGACCCAGTACTTC
CASSLGDRDSETQYF
>TRBJ2-7|TRBV6-6|-|-
TGTGCCAGCAACGAGGGGGTGAGCTCCTACGAGCAGTACTTC
CASNEGVSSYEQYF
>TRBJ1-2|TRBV11-2|-|-
TGTGCCAGCAGCTTAGCCGCAGAGGATGGCTACACCTTC
CASSLAAEDGYTF
>TRBJ2-7|TRBV6-5|-|TRBD1
TGTGCCAGCAGAAAGACAGGGGCCCCCTCCTACGAGCAGTACTTC
CASRKTGAPSYEQYF
>TRBJ2-2|TRBV9|-|TRBD2
TGTGCCAGCAGCGTAGCTCTGGCGGGAGGGCCTGGGACCGGGGAGCTGTTTTTT
CASSVALAGGPGTGELFF
>TRBJ2-7|TRBV28|-|-
TGTGCCAGCAGCACCCCATCCCAGGGCCCCTACGAGCAGTACTTC
CASSTPSQGPYEQYF
>TRBJ1-5|TRBV2|-|TRBD1
TGTGCCAGCAGTGAGACAGGGTTAGGGAATCAGCCCCAGCATTTT
CASSETGLGNQPQHF
>TRBJ2-2|TRBV7-7|-|-
TGTGCTAGCAGCCCAGGTCTGAGCACCGGGGAGCTGTTTTTT
CASSPGLSTGELFF
>TRBJ2-1|TRBV25-1|-|-
TGTGCCAGCAGTGTAGACTCCGACAATGAGCAGTTCTTC
CASSVDSDNEQFF
>TRBJ2-3|TRBV6-4|medium-sized|TRBD2
TGTGCCAGCAGTGACCAAGCGGGGGGGAGCACAGATACGCAGTATTTT
CASSDQAGGSTDTQYF
>TRBJ2-7|TRBV13|-|TRBD1
TGTGCCAGCAGCTCCACGGGACAGGGGGCCCTCGAGCAGTACTTC
CASSSTGQGALEQYF
>TRBJ1-1|TRBV7-3|-|TRBD1
TGTGCCAGCAGCCCCCGGACAGGGGGGAACACTGAAGCTTTCTTT
CASSPRTGGNTEAFF
>TRBJ2-7|TRBV6-5|-|TRBD1
TGTGCCAGCAGTTACTCGGGACAGGGGGCTTACGAGCAGTACTTC
CASSYSGQGAYEQYF
>TRBJ1-2|TRBV7-2|-|TRBD1
TGTGCCAGCAGCGAGGACAGGGACTATGGCTACACCTTC
CASSEDRDYGYTF
>TRBJ2-3|TRBV18|-|-
TGTGCCAGCACACGGGCCGGGGTTAGCACAGATACGCAGTATTTT
CASTRAGVSTDTQYF
>TRBJ2-7|TRBV19|-|-
TGTGCCAGTAGTCTAGGCGTAGGAACTATCTACGAGCAGTACTTC
CASSLGVGTIYEQYF
>TRBJ1-4|TRBV7-9|-|TRBD1
TGTGCCAGCAGACCGGGACAGGGGACTCGAAAACTGTTTTTT
CASRPGQGTRKLFF
>TRBJ1-1|TRBV7-9|-|-
TGTGCCAGCAGCTTCAGAAACACTGAAGCTTTCTTT
CASSFRNTEAFF
>TRBJ1-2|TRBV2|-|TRBD1
TGTGCCAGCACCGAGGACAGGCCAAGCTATGGCTACACCTTC
CASTEDRPSYGYTF
>TRBJ2-5|TRBV6-5|-|-
TGTGCCAGCAGTCCCGTGCTAATGGAGACCCAGTACTTC
CASSPVLMETQYF
>TRBJ2-2|TRBV6-1|-|TRBD1
TGTGCCAGCAGTGCAGGACAGGGAACCGGGGAGCTGTTTTTT
CASSAGQGTGELFF
>TRBJ1-6|TRBV7-2|-|-
TGTGCCAGCACCGGAACAGGGTTCAGTTCACCCCTCCACTTT
CASTGTGFSSPLHF
>TRBJ1-5|TRBV6-1|-|-
TGTGCCAGCAGTGAAGCGGGAGGCCGTCAGCCCCAGCATTTT
CASSEAGGRQPQHF
>TRBJ1-1|TRBV5-6|-|TRBD1
TGTGCCAGCAGCGGCGACAGGGACACTGAAGCTTTCTTT
CASSGDRDTEAFF
>TRBJ2-2|TRBV18|-|TRBD2
TGTGCCAGCTCACTTGGACTAGCCACTACCGGGGAGCTGTTTTTT
CASSLGLATTGELFF
>TRBJ2-2|TRBV28|-|TRBD1
TGTGCCAGCAGTAACAGGGGGGTGAGCACCGGGGAGCTGTTTTTT
CASSNRGVSTGELFF
>TRBJ2-1|TRBV23-1|-|TRBD2
TGCGCCAGCGGAGGGACTAGCGGGAACAATGAGCAGTTCTTC
CASGGTSGNNEQFF
>TRBJ2-7|TRBV18|-|TRBD1
TGTGCCAGCTCACCGTCAACAGGGGGCGAGCAGTACTTC
CASSPSTGGEQYF
>TRBJ2-2|TRBV28|-|TRBD2
TGTGCCAGCACCGAGGGGCTAGCGGTAGGAACCACCGGGGAGCTGTTTTTT
CASTEGLAVGTTGELFF
>TRBJ2-7|TRBV5-6|-|TRBD1
TGTGCCAGCAGCTTCCTTGGACAGGGGTTGGGGACCTACGAGCAGTACTTC
CASSFLGQGLGTYEQYF
>TRBJ2-7|TRBV5-1|-|TRBD2
TGCGCCAGCAGCGAACGGCGGGAGGCATGGGAGCAGTACTTC
CASSERREAWEQYF
>TRBJ1-1|TRBV25-1|-|-
TGTGCCAGTCAGGGAAACACTGAAGCTTTCTTT
CASQGNTEAFF
>TRBJ1-2|TRBV29-1|-|-
TGCAGCTGCGCCGACACCTTCTATGGCTACACCTTC
CSCADTFYGYTF
>TRBJ2-3|TRBV7-2|-|TRBD2
TGTGCCAGCGGCCGGGACTACAACACAGATACGCAGTATTTT
CASGRDYNTDTQYF
>TRBJ1-1|TRBV27|-|TRBD1
TGTGCCAGCAGTTTTCCGGGACAGGGTATCACTGAAGCTTTCTTT
CASSFPGQGITEAFF
>TRBJ2-5|TRBV18|-|TRBD1
TGTGCCAGCTCACCTCGGACAGGGGGCGAAGAGACCCAGTACTTC
CASSPRTGGEETQYF
>TRBJ1-1|TRBV19|-|TRBD1
TGTGCCAGTACCCCGACAGGGCCTCCCGTAGTAGCTTTCTTT
CASTPTGPPVVAFF
>TRBJ1-2|TRBV19|-|TRBD1
TGTGCCAGTAGTAAACGGACAGGCTACAATCCTGGCTACACCTTC
CASSKRTGYNPGYTF
>TRBJ2-7|TRBV6-1|-|TRBD2
TGTGCCAGCTCCGGGACTAGCGGCTCCTACGAGCAGTACTTC
CASSGTSGSYEQYF
>TRBJ2-1|TRBV2|-|-
TGTGCCTCATACGTGCGGCCCGACTACAATGAGCAGTTCTTC
CASYVRPDYNEQFF
>TRBJ1-2|TRBV9|-|TRBD1
TGTGCCAGCAGCGTAGGGCAGGGGGGCTATGGCTACACCTTC
CASSVGQGGYGYTF
>TRBJ2-1|TRBV19|-|TRBD2
TGTGCCAGTAGACCCCGGGACTACCTCGATGAGCAGTTCTTC
CASRPRDYLDEQFF
>TRBJ1-1|TRBV9|-|-
TGTGCCAGCAGCGGTAGCGGGGGCACTGAAGCTTTCTTT
CASSGSGGTEAFF
>TRBJ2-7|TRBV6-1|-|-
TGTGCCAGCACGGGGGGCGGGGTCTCCTACGAGCAGTACTTC
CASTGGGVSYEQYF
>TRBJ2-7|TRBV19|-|TRBD1
TGTGCCAGTAGCAAGATCGATACCGGGACAGCCTACGAGCAGTACTTC
CASSKIDTGTAYEQYF
>TRBJ1-1|TRBV27|-|-
TGTGCCAGCAGTCCTTACAGGGCCCAGGATCCTGAAGCTTTCTTT
CASSPYRAQDPEAFF
>TRBJ2-5|TRBV5-4|-|TRBD2
TGTGCCAGCAGCCCCCGGCTAGCGGGGTATGAGACCCAGTACTTC
CASSPRLAGYETQYF
>TRBJ1-1|TRBV6-1|-|-
TGTGCCAGCAGTGAATTCCTCAGGGAAGGGCCGAACACTGAAGCTTTCTTT
CASSEFLREGPNTEAFF
>TRBJ1-5|TRBV15|-|-
TGTGCCACCAGCAGAGATCGGCAGGGCACAGGCCAGCCCCAGCATTTT
CATSRDRQGTGQPQHF
>TRBJ2-1|TRBV5-1|-|TRBD2
TGCGCCAGCAGAGGCGGGAGCCCCGACAATGAGCAGTTCTTC
CASRGGSPDNEQFF
>TRBJ2-6|TRBV4-1|-|-
TGCGCCAGCAGCCGAGGACTACCAGGAAACTCTGGGGCCAACGTCCTGACTTTC
CASSRGLPGNSGANVLTF
>TRBJ1-5|TRBV7-8|-|TRBD1
TGTGCCAGCAGCTTAGATGGGGACAGGACCAATCAGCCCCAGCATTTT
CASSLDGDRTNQPQHF
>TRBJ1-1|TRBV6-5|-|TRBD1
TGTGCCAGCGGAGGACAGGGGAACACTGAAGCTTTCTTT
CASGGQGNTEAFF
>TRBJ1-2|TRBV2|-|-
TGTGCCAGCAGTGAAGGGGCCACTAACTATGGCTACACCTTC
CASSEGATNYGYTF